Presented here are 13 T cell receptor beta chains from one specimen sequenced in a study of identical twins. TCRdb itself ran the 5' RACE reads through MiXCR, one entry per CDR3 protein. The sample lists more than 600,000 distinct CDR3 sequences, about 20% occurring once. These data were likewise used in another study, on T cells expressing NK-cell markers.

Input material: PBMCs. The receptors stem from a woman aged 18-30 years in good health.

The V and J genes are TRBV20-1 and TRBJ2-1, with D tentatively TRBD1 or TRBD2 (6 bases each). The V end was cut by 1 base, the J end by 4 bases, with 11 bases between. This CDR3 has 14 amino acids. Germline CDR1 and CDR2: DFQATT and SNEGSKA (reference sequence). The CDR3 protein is CSARGGAGYNEQFF. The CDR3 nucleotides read TGCAGTGCTAGAGGGGGGGCGGGATACAATGAGCAGTTCTTC.

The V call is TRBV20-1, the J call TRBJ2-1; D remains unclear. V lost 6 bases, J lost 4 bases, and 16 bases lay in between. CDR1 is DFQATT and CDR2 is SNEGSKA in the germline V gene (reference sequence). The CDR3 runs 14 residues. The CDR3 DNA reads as TGCAGTGCCACCGGAAGGCAAAGGTACAATGAGCAGTTCTTC. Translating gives CSATGRQRYNEQFF.

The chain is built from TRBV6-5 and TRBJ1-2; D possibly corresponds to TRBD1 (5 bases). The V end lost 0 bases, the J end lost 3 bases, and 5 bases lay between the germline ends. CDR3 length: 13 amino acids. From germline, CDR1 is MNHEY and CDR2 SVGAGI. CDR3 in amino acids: CASSYSGDYGYTF. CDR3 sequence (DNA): TGTGCCAGCAGTTACTCAGGGGACTATGGCTACACCTTC.

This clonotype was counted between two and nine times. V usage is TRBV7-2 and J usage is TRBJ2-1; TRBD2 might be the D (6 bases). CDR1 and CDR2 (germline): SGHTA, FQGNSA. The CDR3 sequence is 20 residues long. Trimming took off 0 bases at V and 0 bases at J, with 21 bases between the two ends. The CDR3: CASSLAEGTNYLSSYNEQFF. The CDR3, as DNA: TGTGCCAGCAGCTTAGCGGAGGGCACTAATTACCTTAGCTCCTACAATGAGCAGTTCTTC.

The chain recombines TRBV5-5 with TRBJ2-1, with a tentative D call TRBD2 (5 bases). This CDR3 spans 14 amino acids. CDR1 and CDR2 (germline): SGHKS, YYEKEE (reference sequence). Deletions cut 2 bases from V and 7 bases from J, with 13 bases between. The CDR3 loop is CASSFERTRNEQFF. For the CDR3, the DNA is TGTGCCAGCAGCTTCGAGCGGACGAGGAATGAGCAGTTCTTC.

The CDR3: CATSRGYALGSEQFF. CDR3 coding DNA: TGTGCCACCAGCAGGGGTTATGCTCTGGGGAGTGAGCAGTTCTTC. The rearrangement uses TRBV15 and TRBJ2-1; possible D gene TRBD2, 5 bases. The CDR3 length is 15 residues. V was clipped by 3 bases and J by 9 bases, with 18 bases between them. Germline CDR1 and CDR2: LNHNV and YYDKDF (reference sequence).

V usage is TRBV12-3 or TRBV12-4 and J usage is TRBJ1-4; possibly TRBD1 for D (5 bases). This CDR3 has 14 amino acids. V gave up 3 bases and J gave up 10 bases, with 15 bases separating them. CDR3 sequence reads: CASSFGGTVPKLFF. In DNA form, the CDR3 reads TGTGCCAGCAGTTTTGGGGGTACAGTTCCAAAACTGTTTTTT.

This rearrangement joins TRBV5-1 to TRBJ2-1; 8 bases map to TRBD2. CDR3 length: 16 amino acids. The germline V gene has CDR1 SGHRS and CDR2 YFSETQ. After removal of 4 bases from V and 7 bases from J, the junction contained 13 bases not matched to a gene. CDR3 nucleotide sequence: TGCGCCAGCAGCGCGGTGGGTCTACGGGGGGGGAATGAGCAGTTCTTC. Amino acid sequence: CASSAVGLRGGNEQFF. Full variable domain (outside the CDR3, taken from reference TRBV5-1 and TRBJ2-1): KAGVTQTPRYLIKTRGQQVTLSCSPISGHRSVSWYQQTPGQGLQFLFEYFSETQRNKGNFPGRFSGRQFSNSRSEMNVSTLELGDSALYLCASSAVGLRGGNEQFFGPGTRLTVL.

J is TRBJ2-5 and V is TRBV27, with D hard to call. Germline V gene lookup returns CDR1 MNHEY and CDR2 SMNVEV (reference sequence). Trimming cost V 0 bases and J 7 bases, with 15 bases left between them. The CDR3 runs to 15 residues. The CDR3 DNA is TGTGCCAGCAGTTTATCTACGACCCACGCAGGGACCCAGTACTTC. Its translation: CASSLSTTHAGTQYF.

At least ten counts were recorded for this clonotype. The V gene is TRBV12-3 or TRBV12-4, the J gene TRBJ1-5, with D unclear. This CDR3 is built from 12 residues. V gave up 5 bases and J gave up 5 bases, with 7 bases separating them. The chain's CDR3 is CASSDQYQPQHF. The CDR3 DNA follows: TGTGCCAGCAGTGACCAGTATCAGCCCCAGCATTTT.

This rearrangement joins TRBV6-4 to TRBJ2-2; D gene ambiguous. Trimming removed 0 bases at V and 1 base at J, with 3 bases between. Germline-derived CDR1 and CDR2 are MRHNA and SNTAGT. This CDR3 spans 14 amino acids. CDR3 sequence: CASSDSMNTGELFF. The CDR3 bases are TGTGCCAGCAGTGACTCTATGAACACCGGGGAGCTGTTTTTT.

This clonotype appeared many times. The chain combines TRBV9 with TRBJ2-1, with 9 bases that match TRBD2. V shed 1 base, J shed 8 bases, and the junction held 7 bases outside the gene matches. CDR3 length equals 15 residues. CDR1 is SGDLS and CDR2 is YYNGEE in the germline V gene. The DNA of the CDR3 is TGTGCCAGCAGCGTAAGGGGGACTAGCCTTGATGAGCAGTTCTTC. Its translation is CASSVRGTSLDEQFF.

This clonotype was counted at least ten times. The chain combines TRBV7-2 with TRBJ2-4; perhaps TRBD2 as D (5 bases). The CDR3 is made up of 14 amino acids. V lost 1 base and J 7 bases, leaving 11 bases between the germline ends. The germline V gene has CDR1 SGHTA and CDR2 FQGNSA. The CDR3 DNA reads TGTGCCAGCAGCTTAGAGCTGAGGGTGAACATTCAGTACTTC. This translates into CASSLELRVNIQYF.